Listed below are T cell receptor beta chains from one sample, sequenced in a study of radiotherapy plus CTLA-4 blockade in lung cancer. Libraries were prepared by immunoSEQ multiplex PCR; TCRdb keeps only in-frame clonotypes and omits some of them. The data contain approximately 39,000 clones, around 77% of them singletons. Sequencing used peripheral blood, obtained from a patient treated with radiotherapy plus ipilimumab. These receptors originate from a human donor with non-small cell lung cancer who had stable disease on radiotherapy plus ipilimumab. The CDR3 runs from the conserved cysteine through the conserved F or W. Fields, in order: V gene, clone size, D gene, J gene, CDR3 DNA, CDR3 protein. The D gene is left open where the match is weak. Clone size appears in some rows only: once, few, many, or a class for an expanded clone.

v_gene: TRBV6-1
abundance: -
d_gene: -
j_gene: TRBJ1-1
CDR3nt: TGTGCCAGCAGTGGCAGGGGTTCTGAAGCTTTCTTT
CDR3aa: CASSGRGSEAFF

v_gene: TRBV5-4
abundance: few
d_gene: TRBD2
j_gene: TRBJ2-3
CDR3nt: TGTGCCAGCAGCTTGGCGCCCGGGGGGAAATCGGATACGCAGTATTTT
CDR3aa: CASSLAPGGKSDTQYF

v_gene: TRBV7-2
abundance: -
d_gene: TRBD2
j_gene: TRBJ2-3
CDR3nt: TGTGCCAGCAGCTTCGGCGGGGGGGCCGCAGATACGCAGTATTTT
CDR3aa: CASSFGGGAADTQYF

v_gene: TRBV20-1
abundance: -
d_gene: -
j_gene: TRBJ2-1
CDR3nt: TGCAGTGCCCCACCCCTAGGTGAGCAGTTCTTC
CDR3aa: CSAPPLGEQFF

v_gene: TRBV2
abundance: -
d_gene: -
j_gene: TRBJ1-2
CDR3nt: TGTGCCAGCAGTGAAGCTCCGGGGAGCTATGGCTACACCTTC
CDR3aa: CASSEAPGSYGYTF

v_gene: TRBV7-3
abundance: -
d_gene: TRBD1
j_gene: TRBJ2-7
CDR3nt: TGTGCCAGCAGCTTAACACCGGGACAGGAGTACGAGCAGTACTTC
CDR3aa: CASSLTPGQEYEQYF

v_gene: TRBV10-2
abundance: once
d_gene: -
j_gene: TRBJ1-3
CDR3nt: TGCGCCAGCGGGCAGATTGACAGCCGAACGGGAAACACCATATATTTT
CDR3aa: CASGQIDSRTGNTIYF

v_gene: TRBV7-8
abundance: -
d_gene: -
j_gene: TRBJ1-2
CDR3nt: TGTGCCAGCAGCTTAGTCAGGGGCGCTGGCTACACCTTC
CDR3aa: CASSLVRGAGYTF

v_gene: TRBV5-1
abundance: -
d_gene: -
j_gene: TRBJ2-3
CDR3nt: TGCGCCAGCAGTAGGGACTTACCCACAGATACGCAGTATTTT
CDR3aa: CASSRDLPTDTQYF

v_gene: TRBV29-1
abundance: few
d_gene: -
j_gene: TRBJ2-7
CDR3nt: TGCAGCGTTCGAAGGGGCCGCGGGGCCTACGAGCAGTACTTC
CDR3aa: CSVRRGRGAYEQYF

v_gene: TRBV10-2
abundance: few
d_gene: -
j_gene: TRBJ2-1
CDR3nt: TGCGCCAGCAGTAACGGGAATTACAATGAGCAGTTCTTC
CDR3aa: CASSNGNYNEQFF

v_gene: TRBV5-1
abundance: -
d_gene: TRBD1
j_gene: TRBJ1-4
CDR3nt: TGCGCCAGCAGCTTGCAGGGGGCGGCTAATGAAAAACTGTTTTTT
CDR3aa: CASSLQGAANEKLFF

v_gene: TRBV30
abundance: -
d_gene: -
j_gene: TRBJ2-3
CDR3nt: TGTGCCTGGAGTCCAGGGGCCATGAACCTTCATACAGATACGCAGTATTTT
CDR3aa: CAWSPGAMNLHTDTQYF

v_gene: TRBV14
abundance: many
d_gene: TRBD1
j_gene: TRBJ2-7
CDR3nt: TGTGCCAGCAGCCAAGATCGGACAGGGATCGAGCAGTACTTC
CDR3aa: CASSQDRTGIEQYF

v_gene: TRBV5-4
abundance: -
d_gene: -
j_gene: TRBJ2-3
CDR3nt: TGTGCCAGCAGCTTTCCAGGGAGGAGGGGCACAGATACGCAGTATTTT
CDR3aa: CASSFPGRRGTDTQYF

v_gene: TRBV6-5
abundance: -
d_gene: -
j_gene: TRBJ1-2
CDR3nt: TGTGCCAGCAGCCACCGACAGGCAAACTATGGCTACACCTTC
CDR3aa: CASSHRQANYGYTF

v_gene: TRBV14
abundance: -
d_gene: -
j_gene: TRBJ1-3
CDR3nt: TGTGCCAGCAGCCAAGTCTACGGCGGCGGAAACACCATATATTTT
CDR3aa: CASSQVYGGGNTIYF

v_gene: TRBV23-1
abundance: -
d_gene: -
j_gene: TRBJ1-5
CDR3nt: TGCGCCAGCAGTCAATCGAAGAGGGGGAGCAATCAGCCCCAGCATTTT
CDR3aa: CASSQSKRGSNQPQHF

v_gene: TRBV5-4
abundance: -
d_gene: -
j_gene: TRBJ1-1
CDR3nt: TGTGCCAGCAGCTCTGGAGTAGGACAGAACACTGAAGCTTTCTTT
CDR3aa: CASSSGVGQNTEAFF

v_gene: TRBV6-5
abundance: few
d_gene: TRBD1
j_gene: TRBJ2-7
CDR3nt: TGTGCCAGCAGTCCAGGGGGCTGGAACGAGCAGTACTTC
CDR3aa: CASSPGGWNEQYF

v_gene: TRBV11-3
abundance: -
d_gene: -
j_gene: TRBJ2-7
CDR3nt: TGTGCCAGCAGCCCTTGGGGCGGTAGCTACGAGCAGTACTTC
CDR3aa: CASSPWGGSYEQYF

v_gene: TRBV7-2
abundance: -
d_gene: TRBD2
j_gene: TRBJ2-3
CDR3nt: TGTGCCAGCAGCTTCTTCGCGGGGGGCCCCACAGATACGCAGTATTTT
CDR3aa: CASSFFAGGPTDTQYF

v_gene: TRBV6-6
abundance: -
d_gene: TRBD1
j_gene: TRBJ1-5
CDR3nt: TGTGCCAGCAGCCAATACGGACAGGGGAAGTCTCAGCCCCAGCATTTT
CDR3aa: CASSQYGQGKSQPQHF

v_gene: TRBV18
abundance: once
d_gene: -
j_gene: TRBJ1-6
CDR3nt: TGTGCCAGCTCACTCCCGTCTTTAGTATCACCCCTCCACTTT
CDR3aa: CASSLPSLVSPLHF

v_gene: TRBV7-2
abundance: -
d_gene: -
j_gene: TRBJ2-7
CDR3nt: TGTGCCAGCAGCTTCCGAGGGGGGGGCCACCAGCCCTACGAGCAGTACTTC
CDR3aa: CASSFRGGGHQPYEQYF

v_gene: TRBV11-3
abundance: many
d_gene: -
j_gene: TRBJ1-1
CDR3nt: TGTGCCAGCAGCTTCGAGCAGAACACTGAAGCTTTCTTT
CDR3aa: CASSFEQNTEAFF

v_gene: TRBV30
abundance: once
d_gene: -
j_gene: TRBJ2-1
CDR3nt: TGTGCCTGTCAGGGGGGCAGCAACAATGAGCAGTTCTTC
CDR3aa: CACQGGSNNEQFF

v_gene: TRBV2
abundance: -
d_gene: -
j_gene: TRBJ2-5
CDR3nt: TGTGCCAGCAGTCCGGGTCCCCCGGCGGAGACCCAGTACTTC
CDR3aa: CASSPGPPAETQYF

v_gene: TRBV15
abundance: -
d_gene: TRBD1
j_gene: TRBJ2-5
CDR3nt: TGTGCCACCAGCAGAGAGGGACAGGGATATGAGACCCAGTACTTC
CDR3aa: CATSREGQGYETQYF

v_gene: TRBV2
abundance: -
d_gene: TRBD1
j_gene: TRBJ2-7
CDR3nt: TGTGCCAGCAGTGAAGGACAGGGTCTGGAGCAGTACTTC
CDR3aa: CASSEGQGLEQYF

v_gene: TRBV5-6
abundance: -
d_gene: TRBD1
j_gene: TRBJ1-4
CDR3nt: TGTGCCAGCAGCTTCGGGACAGGGACCGGGCATGGTGAAAAACTGTTTTTT
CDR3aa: CASSFGTGTGHGEKLFF

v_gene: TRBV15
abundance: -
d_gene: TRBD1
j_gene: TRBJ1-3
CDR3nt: TGTGCCACCAGCAGAGGGGACAGGGGAGGAAACACCATATATTTT
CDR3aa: CATSRGDRGGNTIYF

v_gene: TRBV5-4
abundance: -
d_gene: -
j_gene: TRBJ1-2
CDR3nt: TGTGCCAGCAGCTTGGGAGGGCCCGGGGATAACTATGGCTACACCTTC
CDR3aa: CASSLGGPGDNYGYTF

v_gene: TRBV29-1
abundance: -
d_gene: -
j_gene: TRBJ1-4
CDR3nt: TGCAGCGTGAGCCAGGGGACTGAAAAACTGTTTTTT
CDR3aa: CSVSQGTEKLFF

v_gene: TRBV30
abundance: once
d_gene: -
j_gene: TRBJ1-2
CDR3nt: TGTGCCTGGACGAGCCTAGGGCAGGGAATTGGCGGCTACACCTTC
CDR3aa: CAWTSLGQGIGGYTF

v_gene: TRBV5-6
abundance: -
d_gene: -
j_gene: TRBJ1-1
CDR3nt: TGTGCCAGCAGCTGGATACGGAGCGCTGAAGCTTTCTTT
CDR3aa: CASSWIRSAEAFF

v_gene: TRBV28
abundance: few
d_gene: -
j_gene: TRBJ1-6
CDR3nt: TGTGCCAGCAGTACCCTCGGGGGGGGAGGTTCACCCCTCCACTTT
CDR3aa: CASSTLGGGGSPLHF

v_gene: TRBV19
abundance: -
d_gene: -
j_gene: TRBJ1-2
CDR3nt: TGTGCCAGTAGTCTTCTGGAAGGAGGTGGCTACACCTTC
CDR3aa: CASSLLEGGGYTF

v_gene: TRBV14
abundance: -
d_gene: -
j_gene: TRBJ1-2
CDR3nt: TGTGCCAGCAGCCAAGAACTAGCTAACTATGGCTACACCTTC
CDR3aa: CASSQELANYGYTF

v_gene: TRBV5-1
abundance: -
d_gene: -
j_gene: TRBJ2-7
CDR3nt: TGCGCCAGCAGCCAAGACTCTAGCTCCTACGAGCAGTACTTC
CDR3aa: CASSQDSSSYEQYF

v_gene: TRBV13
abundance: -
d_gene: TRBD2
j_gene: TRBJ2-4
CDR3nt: TGTGCCAGCAGCTACAGTGGCGGGGGGGCGCACATTCAGTACTTC
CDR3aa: CASSYSGGGAHIQYF

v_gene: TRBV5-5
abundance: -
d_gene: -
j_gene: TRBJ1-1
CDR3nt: TGTGCCAGCAGCTTGAAACAGGGAGGGACTGAAGCTTTCTTT
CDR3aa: CASSLKQGGTEAFF

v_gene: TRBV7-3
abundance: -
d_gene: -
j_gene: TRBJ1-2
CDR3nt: TGTGCCAGCAGCTTAACCCCCAATGGGCAAGGCTACACCTTC
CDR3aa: CASSLTPNGQGYTF

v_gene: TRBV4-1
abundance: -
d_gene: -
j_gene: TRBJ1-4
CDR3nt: TGCGCCAGCAGCCAAGGGGACTTAATGGAGAATGAAAAACTGTTTTTT
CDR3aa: CASSQGDLMENEKLFF

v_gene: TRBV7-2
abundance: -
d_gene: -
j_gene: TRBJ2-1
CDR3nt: TGTGCCAGCAGCCCCCGAGGGGGGGGCTCGTTCTACAATGAGCAGTTCTTC
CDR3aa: CASSPRGGGSFYNEQFF

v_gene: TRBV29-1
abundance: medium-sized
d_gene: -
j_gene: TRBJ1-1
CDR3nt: TGCAGCCACAACTCAATGCTTGGGGGAGGCACTGAAGCTTTCTTT
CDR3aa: CSHNSMLGGGTEAFF

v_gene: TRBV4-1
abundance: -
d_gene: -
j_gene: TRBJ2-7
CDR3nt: TGCGCCAGCAGCCAAGATCCGGGGTCAACTGAGCAGTACTTC
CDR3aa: CASSQDPGSTEQYF

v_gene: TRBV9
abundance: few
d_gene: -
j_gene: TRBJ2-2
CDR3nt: TGTGCCAGCAGCTCCCGTGGGGCGCGGAACACCGGGGAGCTGTTTTTT
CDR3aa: CASSSRGARNTGELFF

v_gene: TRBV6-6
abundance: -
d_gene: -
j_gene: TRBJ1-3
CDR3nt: TGTGCCAGCAGGTCTCCTGTAGACACCATATATTTT
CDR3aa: CASRSPVDTIYF

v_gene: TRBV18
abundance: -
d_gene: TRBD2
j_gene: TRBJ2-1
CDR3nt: TGTGCCAGCTCCCGGGCACGTTCGGGGGGCAATGAGCAGTTCTTC
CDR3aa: CASSRARSGGNEQFF

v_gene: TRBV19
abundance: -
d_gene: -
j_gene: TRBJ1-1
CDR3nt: TGTGCCAGTAGTATAGATTGGGGGGGTGTGGACACTGAAGCTTTCTTT
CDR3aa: CASSIDWGGVDTEAFF

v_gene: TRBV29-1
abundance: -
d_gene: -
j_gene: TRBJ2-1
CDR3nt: TGCAGCGTTGGGGGAGACTCCTACTCCTACAATGAGCAGTTCTTC
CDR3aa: CSVGGDSYSYNEQFF

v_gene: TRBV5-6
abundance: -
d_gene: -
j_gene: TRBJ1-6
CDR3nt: TGTGCCAGCAGCTTCGAGGGTTTTCTTAATTCACCCCTCCACTTT
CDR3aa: CASSFEGFLNSPLHF

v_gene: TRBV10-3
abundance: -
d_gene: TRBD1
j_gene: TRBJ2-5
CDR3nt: TGTGCCACACAGAAGGGACAGGGGAAAGGGGAGACCCAGTACTTC
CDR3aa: CATQKGQGKGETQYF

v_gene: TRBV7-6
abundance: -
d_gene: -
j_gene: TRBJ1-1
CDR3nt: TGTGCCAGCAGCTTTGGCGACAGGAACACTGAAGCTTTCTTT
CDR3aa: CASSFGDRNTEAFF

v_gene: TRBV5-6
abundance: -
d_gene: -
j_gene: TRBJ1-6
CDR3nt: TGTGCCAGCAGCCTCGGGGGGGGCGATCCACCCCTCCACTTT
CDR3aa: CASSLGGGDPPLHF

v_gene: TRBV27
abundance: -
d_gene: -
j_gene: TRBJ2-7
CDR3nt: TGTGCCAGCCCAGACAGTCCACCGTCCTACGAGCAGTACTTC
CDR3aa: CASPDSPPSYEQYF

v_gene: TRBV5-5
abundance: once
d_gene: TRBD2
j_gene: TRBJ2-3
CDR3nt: TGTGCCAGCAGCACAACGGGACTAAGTGATACGCAGTATTTT
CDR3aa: CASSTTGLSDTQYF

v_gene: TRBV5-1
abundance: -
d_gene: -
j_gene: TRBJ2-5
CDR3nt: TGCGCCAGCAGCTTGTATCAGGGCGCCGGGACCCAGTACTTC
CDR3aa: CASSLYQGAGTQYF